This TCR beta chain was captured by sequencing in a study of PD-1 blockade in classical Hodgkin lymphoma. Study-wide points: It was reported that newly diagnosed patients had less baseline TCR diversity than healthy donors. Patients who responded completely had about the same baseline diversity as newly diagnosed patients. CD4+ TCR diversity climbed significantly by C4D1, unlike CD8+ TCR diversity.

This clone was observed a single time. What it recognizes is unknown. TCRdb's copy holds only in-frame clones and misses some; the assay was immunoSEQ multiplex PCR. The sample shows 12,000 or so clones, 85% of them seen only once. Germline-derived CDR1 and CDR2 are LGHNA and YSLEER. The CDR3 has 15 amino acids. Trimming shortened V by 0 bases and J by 4 bases, and 11 bases separated the two germline ends. Described time point: cycle 4 day 1 (C4D1), after about 6 weeks of nivolumab. Relapse after autologous stem cell transplantation occurred in every patient, and brentuximab vedotin exposure varied. After PBMCs were thawed, their CD8+ T cells were isolated by magnetic negative selection. The patients, who had relapsed/refractory classical Hodgkin lymphoma, achieved best responses of complete response, partial response or progressive disease.

The chain joins TRBV4-3 to TRBJ2-3, with D possibly being TRBD1 (6 bases). The sequence was obtained from a human donor with classical Hodgkin lymphoma. The donor label of this sample is uncertain. Sample: CD8+ T cells from blood, taken before the fourth cycle of nivolumab. The CDR3 here is CASSQDRGISDTQYF. The CDR3 DNA reads TGCGCCAGCAGCCAAGACAGGGGAATTTCAGATACGCAGTATTTT.